This is a list of T cell receptor beta chains from one sample in a study of CD8+ T cells in alopecia areata. The assay was immunoSEQ multiplex PCR, and TCRdb's table has in-frame clones only and misses some. Altogether 150,000 to 200,000 clones are present, roughly three fifths being singletons, with the ten largest covering around an eighth. Sequencing used CD8+ T cells sorted from blood, obtained at week 24, from a patient treated with tofacitinib. Receptors originate from a human donor with alopecia areata. Both conserved end residues are part of each CDR3. The D gene is left open where the match is weak.

TRBV11-1	.	TRBJ1-1	CASSLVAENTEAFF
TRBV5-4	.	TRBJ2-1	CASSPIRSSYNEQFF
TRBV4-2	TRBD1	TRBJ2-7	CASSQAQGELSYEQYF
TRBV4-1	.	TRBJ2-7	CASSRGADRISYEQYF
TRBV7-9	.	TRBJ1-2	CASSLVSSNYGYTF
TRBV5-6	TRBD1	TRBJ2-6	CASSLTGGAGANVLTF
TRBV25-1	.	TRBJ1-2	CASSGEGIGYTF
TRBV7-2	TRBD1	TRBJ1-2	CASSRRDRTNYGYTF
TRBV30	.	TRBJ1-4	CAGWGEKLFF
TRBV2	.	TRBJ1-1	CASRKTQETEAFF
TRBV5-1	.	TRBJ1-1	CASSLATGANTEAFF
TRBV23-1	TRBD1	TRBJ1-5	CASSQRTGYQPQHF
TRBV30	.	TRBJ1-1	CLGSVLMNTEAFF
TRBV29-1	TRBD1	TRBJ2-2	CSVGDRGATGELFF
TRBV7-2	TRBD2	TRBJ2-4	CASSLARLAGEKNIQYF
TRBV6-6	TRBD2	TRBJ2-7	CASSSGLASEQYF
TRBV2	.	TRBJ2-7	CASSLRFRGQDSYEQYF
TRBV30	.	TRBJ2-7	CAWSVWGGRGDEQYF
TRBV4-1	.	TRBJ2-2	CASSRRVGGTGELFF
TRBV7-8	.	TRBJ1-5	CASSLGLGHSNQPQHF
TRBV5-1	.	TRBJ2-7	CASSLGPAGVPYEQYF
TRBV29-1	.	TRBJ1-1	CSVDRRGNTEAFF
TRBV27	.	TRBJ1-5	CASRMGGIANQPQHF
TRBV10-3	.	TRBJ2-5	CAISNQQETQYF
TRBV6-5	.	TRBJ2-3	CASSFDGISLTDTQYF
TRBV2	TRBD1	TRBJ2-1	CASRPQDRGEQFF
TRBV2	.	TRBJ2-7	CASEASEQYF